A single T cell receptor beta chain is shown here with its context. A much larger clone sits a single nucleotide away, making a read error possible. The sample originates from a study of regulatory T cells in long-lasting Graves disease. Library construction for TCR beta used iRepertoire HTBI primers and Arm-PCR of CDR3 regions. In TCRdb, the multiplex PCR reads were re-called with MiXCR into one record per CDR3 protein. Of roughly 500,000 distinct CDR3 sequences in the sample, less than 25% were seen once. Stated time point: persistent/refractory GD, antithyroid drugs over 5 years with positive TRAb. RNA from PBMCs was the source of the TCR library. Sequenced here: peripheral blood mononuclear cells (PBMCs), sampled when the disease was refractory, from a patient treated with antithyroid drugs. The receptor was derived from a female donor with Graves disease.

The CDR3 loop is CASSLITGNTGAFF. CDR3 coding DNA: TGTGCCAGCAGTTTAATCACGGGGAACACTGGAGCTTTCTTT. This rearrangement joins TRBV6-2 or TRBV6-3 to TRBJ1-1; the D is unclear. CDR1 is MNHEY, CDR2 SVGEGT, per germline. CDR3 length: 14 amino acids.